Each of the 19 T cell receptor beta chains below was sequenced from the same sample in a study of quantifying T cell responses using KT2 cells. Study details: Reverse transcription used primers in the TCR alpha and beta constant regions.

A single-stranded UMI oligo with SP2 sequence was ligated to cDNA 3' ends. First-round PCR used 4 to 5 cycles and beta primers RC1.1 and RC1.2 covering TRBC1 and TRBC2. TCRdb used MiXCR to reprocess the UMI-ligation and nested PCR reads, holding one entry per CDR3 protein. The sample consists of fewer than 45,000 distinct CDR3 sequences, approximately 17% of them appearing once. Sequences were obtained from PBMCs spiked with cells of the T cell clone KT2. The receptors were gathered from a human donor.

The chain carries TRBV20-1 and TRBJ1-5; the D is unclear. The germline V gene encodes CDR1 DFQATT and CDR2 SNEGSKA (reference sequence). The CDR3 contains 16 residues. V was shortened by 0 bases and J by 0 bases, with 12 bases between the two germline ends. The CDR3 sequence is CSARDRAGYSNQPQHF. CDR3 DNA sequence: TGCAGTGCTAGAGATCGGGCAGGATATAGCAATCAGCCCCAGCATTTT.

In its sample, this clonotype was seen a few times. The CDR3 here is CSASLASGREETQYF. Written as DNA, the CDR3 is TGCAGTGCTAGTCTTGCTAGCGGGAGAGAAGAGACCCAGTACTTC. The chain employs TRBV20-1 and TRBJ2-5; 10 positions match TRBD2. J lost 3 bases, V lost 3 bases, and 7 bases had no gene match. The germline CDR1 and CDR2 sequences are DFQATT and SNEGSKA (reference sequence). CDR3 length: 15 residues.

This clonotype was seen many times. The rearrangement links TRBV2 to TRBJ2-3, with unresolved D. The CDR3 has 14 residues. Trimming removed 4 bases from V and 2 bases from J, with 10 bases in between. Per the germline V gene, CDR1 is SNHLY and CDR2 is FYNNEI. The DNA for the CDR3 is TGTGCCAGCAGTGCGACCGTCCTCACAGATACGCAGTATTTT. Protein product: CASSATVLTDTQYF. Looking up the rest from reference TRBV2 and TRBJ2-3 gives the full variable domain: EPEVTQTPSHQVTQMGQEVILRCVPISNHLYFYWYRQILGQKVEFLVSFYNNEISEKSEIFDDQFSVERPDGSNFTLKIRSTKLEDSAMYFCASSATVLTDTQYFGPGTRLTVL.

This clonotype has a handful of counts. In nucleotides, the CDR3 is TGCAGTGCTGCAAGGGATTTAAGCACCATATATTTT. Amino acid sequence: CSAARDLSTIYF. The genes are TRBV20-1 and TRBJ1-3; D not certain. Trimming pared 5 bases from V and 9 bases from J, leaving 14 bases between. The CDR3 totals 12 residues. The germline V gene encodes CDR1 DFQATT and CDR2 SNEGSKA (reference sequence).

The rearrangement uses TRBV12-5 and TRBJ2-3; maybe TRBD2 (6 bases). The CDR3 length is 16 residues. Trimming pared 0 bases from V and 4 bases from J, leaving 14 bases between. CDR1 LGHNT and CDR2 FRNRAP come from the germline V gene. The CDR3 here is CASGLVVAAGPDTQYF. The CDR3 DNA sequence: TGTGCTAGTGGTTTGGTAGTGGCGGCGGGGCCAGATACGCAGTATTTT.

Concerning this clonotype: One end of the junction is discordant with germline, which a read error may explain. The V call is TRBV7-6, the J call TRBJ1-2, with a weak D call TRBD1 (5 bases). This CDR3 comprises 13 residues. The germline gives CDR1 SGHVS, CDR2 FNYEAQ. CDR3 sequence reads: CASSLGGTDGYNF. DNA for the CDR3: TGTGCCAGCAGCTTAGGGGGGACCGATGGCTACAACTTC.

The chain links TRBV20-1 to TRBJ1-5; 7 bases fit TRBD1. The CDR3 consists of 13 residues. From germline, CDR1 is DFQATT and CDR2 SNEGSKA (reference sequence). The V segment lost 3 bases and the J segment 7 bases; nucleotides outside the gene matches: 6. CDR3 bases: TGCAGTGCTAGCGAGACAGGGTCCCAGCCCCAGCATTTT. The encoded protein is CSASETGSQPQHF.

The chain carries TRBV20-1 and TRBJ1-1; D gene ambiguous. This CDR3 has 14 residues. Looked up from germline, CDR1 is DFQATT and CDR2 is SNEGSKA (reference sequence). Trimming removed 0 bases at V and 1 base at J, with 9 bases between. The CDR3 sequence is CSARESGPNTEAFF. CDR3 DNA: TGCAGTGCTAGAGAATCCGGACCGAACACTGAAGCTTTCTTT.

This chain joins TRBV7-2 and TRBJ2-1; 8 bases align to TRBD2. Germline CDR1 is SGHTA and CDR2 is FQGNSA. This CDR3 contains 13 residues. The J segment lost 6 bases and the V segment lost 2 bases, leaving 0 bases of the junction unmatched. The chain's CDR3 is CASSLRGGNEQFF. The DNA of the CDR3 is TGTGCCAGCAGCTTACGGGGGGGCAATGAGCAGTTCTTC.

V is TRBV9 and J is TRBJ1-1; D is perhaps TRBD1 (5 bases). The germline CDR1 and CDR2 sequences are SGDLS and YYNGEE. The CDR3 length is 13 residues. V was pared by 6 bases and J by 4 bases, with 13 bases between. The CDR3, as DNA: TGTGCCAGCAACACAGGACTGGGCACTGAAGCTTTCTTT. It yields the protein CASNTGLGTEAFF.

The V call is TRBV19, the J call TRBJ1-2, with 7 nucleotides matching TRBD1. Germline CDR1 is LNHDA and CDR2 is SQIVND (reference sequence). J gave up 8 bases and V 7 bases, and 13 bases lay outside the gene matches. The CDR3 covers 14 residues. The CDR3 DNA follows: TGTGCCAGTATGAGGGATACAGGGGATGGCGGCTACACCTTC. Amino acid sequence: CASMRDTGDGGYTF.

The chain is built from TRBV12-3 or TRBV12-4 and TRBJ1-5, with D tentatively TRBD1 (5 bases). V lost 6 bases to trimming and J lost 4 bases, with 10 bases between them. CDR3 length: 13 residues. The CDR3 sequence: CASSPGGNQPQHF. In DNA, the CDR3 is TGTGCCAGCAGCCCTGGGGGGAATCAGCCCCAGCATTTT.

Ten or more counts support this clonotype. The V and J genes are TRBV20-1 and TRBJ1-1, with a weak D call TRBD1 (5 bases). Deletions cut 6 bases from V and 4 bases from J, with 18 bases between. This CDR3 has 14 amino acids. Germline-derived CDR1 and CDR2 are DFQATT and SNEGSKA (reference sequence). The CDR3 here is CSAPMGSGLTEAFF. CDR3 nucleotide sequence: TGCAGTGCACCCATGGGGTCGGGGCTCACTGAAGCTTTCTTT.

This clonotype was seen only a few times. The chain carries TRBV20-1 and TRBJ2-1; D possibly corresponds to TRBD2 (6 bases). The germline V and J ends were trimmed by 5 bases and 9 bases, with 20 bases remaining between them. This CDR3 comprises 14 residues. The V gene's germline CDR1 is DFQATT and CDR2 SNEGSKA (reference sequence). CDR3 in amino acids: CSAESKTGEVEQFF. CDR3 bases: TGCAGTGCTGAAAGCAAGACGGGGGAGGTTGAGCAGTTCTTC.

J is TRBJ2-7 and V is TRBV10-3; D is perhaps TRBD1 or TRBD2 (6 bases each). The CDR3 is 12 residues long. The germline gives CDR1 ENHRY, CDR2 SYGVKD. The V end was cut by 4 bases, the J end by 6 bases, with 10 bases between. CDR3: CAISVGGLEQYF. The CDR3 DNA sequence: TGTGCCATCAGTGTAGGGGGACTCGAGCAGTACTTC.

This clonotype was counted at least ten times. The rearrangement joins TRBV7-3 to TRBJ2-1; D perhaps matches TRBD1 (5 bases). From germline, CDR1 is SGHTA and CDR2 FQGTGA. V was trimmed by 3 bases and J by 9 bases, leaving 18 bases between them. There are 15 residues in the CDR3. The CDR3 bases are TGTGCCAGCAGCTTTGTGGGGCAAGTAGGTAGTGAGCAGTTCTTC. Its translation: CASSFVGQVGSEQFF.

The V and J genes are TRBV7-2 and TRBJ2-5; D might be TRBD2 (6 bases). The CDR3 extends over 13 amino acids. The ends were cut back, 4 bases at V and 2 bases at J, with 8 bases in the middle. Germline assignment: CDR1 SGHTA and CDR2 FQGNSA. CDR3 loop: CASSSGRQETQYF. The DNA for the CDR3 is TGTGCCAGCAGCTCCGGGAGACAAGAGACCCAGTACTTC.

CDR3 sequence reads: CASSRASGRSGGLGQYF. In DNA, the CDR3 is TGTGCCAGCTCGCGGGCTAGCGGGAGATCCGGAGGTCTGGGGCAGTACTTC. V is TRBV6-2 or TRBV6-3 and J is TRBJ2-7, with 10 positions matching TRBD2. The CDR3 totals 17 residues. Per germline, CDR1 MNHEY and CDR2 SVGEGT. The junction had 22 bases not matched to a gene; V was cut back by 8 bases and J by 9 bases.

This clonotype turned up a few times. The chain uses TRBV2 and TRBJ2-7, with 8 bases that match TRBD2. The length of the CDR3 is 15 residues. From germline, CDR1 is SNHLY and CDR2 FYNNEI. V lost 4 bases to trimming and J lost 3 bases; unmatched junction nucleotides: 8. This CDR3 is CASSGVLAALYEQYF. CDR3 nucleotides: TGTGCCAGCAGTGGTGTACTAGCGGCACTCTACGAGCAGTACTTC.